This T cell receptor beta chain emerged from a study of shared clonotypes between healthy human individuals. Terminally differentiated effector memory CD45RA+ cells were left out of the naive CD8 fraction, which was CD45RO-negative and positively selected for CCR7. Notes on the study in general: Compared with memory subsets, naive subsets generally had larger estimated richness. Clonotype sharing among donors was expected to depend on sequencing depth. Large depth notwithstanding, sorted-subset sequencing proved incomplete by rarefaction.

On this clone: Its antigen is unidentified. This specimen includes other DNA sequences encoding the same CDR3.

Per germline, CDR1 SGHVS and CDR2 FNYEAQ. Deletions cut 3 bases from V and 6 bases from J, with 7 bases between. The length of the CDR3 is 12 residues. Sorted subsets were amplified in replicate PCRs using about 200 ng DNA, some 31,000 T cell genomes. The repertoire was sequenced with immunoSEQ multiplex PCR; TCRdb's copy has only in-frame clones and lacks some. The table records hundreds of thousands of clones, 95% to 98% of them present only once. This clonotype originated in a man under 40 in good health. The V call is TRBV7-6, the J call TRBJ2-3; no definite D call. The specimen sequenced was naive CD8+ T cells sorted from blood. The CDR3 loop is CASSFLTDTQYF. DNA for the CDR3: TGTGCCAGCAGCTTTTTAACGGATACGCAGTATTTT.